This passage covers 30 T cell receptor beta chains from one sample sequenced in a study of cytomegalovirus exposure and HLA in healthy donors. Both 60 Vbeta primers and 13 Jbeta primers went into the PCR. The protocol was immunoSEQ multiplex PCR, while the TCRdb copy is restricted to in-frame clones and leaves out a portion. Of about 150,000 clones listed, 65% to 85% are singletons. The sequenced sample was PBMCs. Source of these receptors: a male donor in good health and CMV-seronegative.

This rearrangement joins TRBV10-1 to TRBJ2-1; 16 positions match TRBD2. Germline V gene sequence: CDR1 WNHNN, CDR2 SYGVQD (reference sequence). This CDR3 comprises 17 residues. Trimming took 5 bases from V and 6 from J; bases not matched to a gene: 7. The CDR3 sequence is CASSRGLAGGPLNEQFF. Here the CDR3 DNA reads TGCGCCAGCAGTCGGGGACTAGCGGGAGGGCCCCTCAATGAGCAGTTCTTC.

This clone came up a few times. The chain employs TRBV19 and TRBJ2-1; 7 nucleotides match TRBD1. Germline V gene lookup returns CDR1 LNHDA and CDR2 SQIVND (reference sequence). The J segment lost 1 base and the V segment lost 8 bases, leaving 2 bases of the junction unmatched. The length of the CDR3 is 13 residues. The CDR3 is CASSDRSYNEQFF. CDR3 nucleotides: TGTGCCAGTTCGGACAGGTCCTACAATGAGCAGTTCTTC.

The chain is built from TRBV5-1 and TRBJ2-1; 10 nucleotides agree with TRBD2. The CDR3 runs to 16 residues. The germline V gene has CDR1 SGHRS and CDR2 YFSETQ. The V gene end was trimmed by 4 bases and the J gene end by 9 bases; junction bases not matched to a gene: 13. CDR3 coding DNA: TGCGCCAGCAGCGTCCAGCGGGGGGGCCTTAGTATTGAGCAGTTCTTC. Translating gives CASSVQRGGLSIEQFF.

This chain uses TRBV6-1 with TRBJ2-7; TRBD1 matches at 7 bases. CDR1 is MNHNS and CDR2 is SASEGT in the germline V gene. Trimming at V came to 4 bases and at J to 7 bases, leaving 16 bases not matched to a gene. The CDR3 length is 16 residues. The CDR3, as DNA: TGTGCCAGCAGTGCCGGGACAGCGGATCGGCTCAGGGAGCAGTACTTC. Translation gives CASSAGTADRLREQYF.

This chain connects TRBV7-3 to TRBJ2-7; 9 bases agree with TRBD2. CDR1 and CDR2 (germline): SGHTA, FQGTGA. Trimming took 4 bases from V and 1 from J; bases not matched to a gene: 5. The CDR3 length is 15 residues. The CDR3 region is CASSSQAGGSYEQYF. Written as DNA, the CDR3 is TGTGCCAGCAGCTCCCAGGCGGGAGGGTCCTACGAGCAGTACTTC.

This sequence joins TRBV29-1 and TRBJ2-5; 9 bases line up with TRBD1. The V and J ends lost 7 bases and 1 base, in that order; junction bases with no gene match: 10. The CDR3 runs 15 residues. Germline V gene data show CDR1 as SQVTM and CDR2 as ANQGSEA. In DNA, the CDR3 is TGCAGCGCAGGTACCGGGACAGGGACCCAAGAGACCCAGTACTTC. This sequence encodes CSAGTGTGTQETQYF.

CDR3 in DNA: TGTGCCAGCAGTACAGGGGGACTCCCCAATCGGAACACCGGGGAGCTGTTTTTT. Amino acids: CASSTGGLPNRNTGELFF. This sequence joins TRBV2 and TRBJ2-2; 8 positions agree with TRBD1. The germline V gene encodes CDR1 SNHLY and CDR2 FYNNEI. With V trimmed by 5 bases and J by 1 base, 12 bases remained unmatched. The CDR3 has 18 residues. Full variable domain (remainder filled in from reference TRBV2 and TRBJ2-2): EPEVTQTPSHQVTQMGQEVILRCVPISNHLYFYWYRQILGQKVEFLVSFYNNEISEKSEIFDDQFSVERPDGSNFTLKIRSTKLEDSAMYFCASSTGGLPNRNTGELFFGEGSRLTVL.

This chain joins TRBV19 and TRBJ1-5; 8 positions match TRBD1. V shed 5 bases and J 0 bases; nucleotides not matched to a gene: 3. Per the germline V gene, CDR1 is LNHDA and CDR2 is SQIVND (reference sequence). This CDR3 has 15 amino acids. This chain's CDR3 is CASSYDRGSNQPQHF. The CDR3 coding sequence is TGTGCCAGTAGTTACGACAGGGGTAGCAATCAGCCCCAGCATTTT.

The chain links TRBV7-3 to TRBJ2-5; weak D call: TRBD2 (6 bases). V lost 5 bases, J lost 1 base, and 8 bases lay in between. CDR1 is SGHTA, CDR2 FQGTGA, per germline. CDR3 length: 13 residues. The CDR3 sequence: CASSPGLQETQYF. The CDR3, as DNA: TGTGCCAGCAGCCCGGGACTCCAAGAGACCCAGTACTTC.

This chain joins TRBV6-1 and TRBJ1-5, with a weak D call TRBD1 (5 bases). The CDR3 is made up of 13 amino acids. Trimming took off 4 bases at V and 4 bases at J, with 8 bases between the two ends. In germline, CDR1 is MNHNS, CDR2 SASEGT. CDR3 residues: CASSGDFNQPQHF. The CDR3 bases are TGTGCCAGCAGTGGGGACTTTAATCAGCCCCAGCATTTT.

The chain employs TRBV11-2 and TRBJ1-2; no definite D call. CDR1 and CDR2 from the germline V gene are SGHAT and FQNNGV. This CDR3 region has 13 residues. V lost 0 bases to trimming and J lost 8 bases, with 10 bases between them. The CDR3, as DNA: TGTGCCAGCAGCTTAGATCAACGGAGGGGCTACACCTTC. It is translated as CASSLDQRRGYTF.

The chain couples TRBV28 to TRBJ1-1, with unresolved D. CDR3 length: 12 residues. V lost 6 bases, J lost 5 bases, and 10 bases lay in between. CDR1 is MDHEN and CDR2 is SYDVKM in the germline V gene. Here the CDR3 reads CASREGGTEAFF. CDR3 nucleotides: TGTGCCAGCAGGGAAGGCGGGACTGAAGCTTTCTTT.

The V gene is TRBV4-3, the J gene TRBJ1-6; no clear D gene. CDR1 LGHNA and CDR2 YSLEER come from the germline V gene. V was trimmed by 0 bases and J by 5 bases, leaving 8 bases between them. The CDR3 covers 15 residues. CDR3 bases: TGCGCCAGCAGCCAAGAACGGGTTCATAATTCACCCCTCCACTTT. Translation: CASSQERVHNSPLHF.

This chain links TRBV2 with TRBJ1-2; possibly TRBD1 for D (6 bases). CDR3 length: 13 residues. Trimming pared 5 bases from V and 6 bases from J, leaving 13 bases between. Germline loops: CDR1 SNHLY, CDR2 FYNNEI. The CDR3 coding sequence is TGTGCCAGCAGTCCCTCGGGACAACATGGCTACACCTTC. Amino acid sequence: CASSPSGQHGYTF.

V and J are TRBV7-8 and TRBJ2-6; TRBD2 might be the D (5 bases). The CDR3 is 15 amino acids. The V and J ends lost 2 bases and 2 bases respectively, with 7 bases between them. Per germline, CDR1 SGHVS and CDR2 FQNEAQ. CDR3 in amino acids: CASSLRTAGANVLTF. DNA of the CDR3: TGTGCCAGCAGCTTAAGGACTGCTGGGGCCAACGTCCTGACTTTC.

This clone was counted only a few times. The chain carries TRBV6-5 and TRBJ2-7, with TRBD1 identical over 7 bases. V lost 4 bases and J lost 3; bases outside the gene matches: 9. The CDR3 contains 15 residues. Germline CDR1 and CDR2: MNHEY and SVGAGI. The CDR3 loop reads CASSSPGQTIYEQYF. In DNA form, the CDR3 reads TGTGCCAGCAGTTCCCCGGGACAGACAATCTACGAGCAGTACTTC.

This clone was observed a handful of times. The chain has TRBV6-5 and TRBJ1-4, with 7 bases aligning to TRBD1. The CDR3 extends over 15 amino acids. Germline assignment: CDR1 MNHEY and CDR2 SVGAGI. After removal of 0 bases from V and 4 bases from J, the junction contained 2 bases not matched to a gene. In nucleotides, the CDR3 is TGTGCCAGCAGTTACTCGGGACAGATTAATGAAAAACTGTTTTTT. Translation: CASSYSGQINEKLFF.

This chain joins TRBV6-4 and TRBJ1-6; a possible D gene is TRBD1 (5 bases). Germline CDR1 MRHNA, CDR2 SNTAGT. V dropped 7 bases and J dropped 6 bases, with 10 bases sitting between them. The CDR3 consists of 13 residues. CDR3: CASKSTVNSPLHF. The CDR3 coding sequence is TGTGCCAGCAAATCGACAGTTAATTCACCCCTCCACTTT.

The chain joins TRBV9 to TRBJ1-6; D not certain. The CDR3 is 14 amino acids. Per germline, CDR1 SGDLS and CDR2 YYNGEE. V dropped 3 bases and J dropped 8 bases, with 12 bases sitting between them. CDR3 coding DNA: TGTGCCAGCAGCGATGGATGGGCCGATTCACCCCTCCACTTT. Its translation: CASSDGWADSPLHF. The full variable domain, completed using reference TRBV9 and TRBJ1-6, is DSGVTQTPKHLITATGQRVTLRCSPRSGDLSVYWYQQSLDQGLQFLIQYYNGEERAKGNILERFSAQQFPDLHSELNLSSLELGDSALYFCASSDGWADSPLHFGNGTRLTVT.

V gene TRBV25-1 combines with J gene TRBJ1-1; 9 positions match TRBD1. Trimming at V came to 1 base and at J to 5 bases, leaving 8 bases not matched to a gene. Looked up from germline, CDR1 is MGHDK and CDR2 is SYGVNS. The CDR3 totals 16 residues. In DNA form, the CDR3 reads TGTGCCAGCAGTGAATCCCGGACAGGGGTAGTTACTGAAGCTTTCTTT. Translated, it gives CASSESRTGVVTEAFF.

The chain uses TRBV6-6 and TRBJ2-1, with 12 bases matching TRBD2. V dropped 4 bases and J dropped 5; count of bases not matched to a gene: 0. This CDR3 contains 14 residues. The germline CDR1 and CDR2 sequences are MNHNY and SVGAGI (reference sequence). The CDR3 DNA sequence: TGTGCCAGCAGTTGGACTAGCGGGGACAATGAGCAGTTCTTC. Its translation: CASSWTSGDNEQFF.

The chain recombines TRBV7-2 with TRBJ2-7; no clear D gene. V lost 5 bases and J lost 3, with 5 bases in between. This CDR3 region has 11 residues. The germline V gene has CDR1 SGHTA and CDR2 FQGNSA. The CDR3 coding sequence is TGTGCCAGCAGCCTCTACTACGAGCAGTACTTC. Protein product: CASSLYYEQYF.

This chain uses TRBV6-1 with TRBJ2-7, with D maybe TRBD2 (6 bases). The germline V gene encodes CDR1 MNHNS and CDR2 SASEGT. The CDR3 length is 13 residues. Trimming stripped 6 bases from V and 3 bases from J, with 12 bases between. The CDR3 region is CASSLNGGYEQYF. The CDR3 nucleotides read TGTGCCAGCAGCCTCAACGGGGGCTACGAGCAGTACTTC.

The chain is built from TRBV7-3 and TRBJ2-2, with D perhaps matching TRBD1 (6 bases). The CDR3 contains 15 residues. The ends were cut back, 5 bases at V and 6 bases at J, with 16 bases in the middle. CDR1 is SGHTA and CDR2 is FQGTGA in the germline V gene. The CDR3 region has the DNA TGTGCCAGCAGCCAAACAGGGTTAGGTGCCGGGGAGCTGTTTTTT. Its translation: CASSQTGLGAGELFF.

The V gene is TRBV4-2, the J gene TRBJ2-3; D may be TRBD2 (5 bases). V was pared by 1 base and J by 2 bases, with 13 bases between. The CDR3 totals 16 residues. CDR1 is LGHNA and CDR2 is YNFKEQ in the germline V gene. In DNA, the CDR3 is TGTGCCAGCAGCCAAGTGAGCGGCCGATACACAGATACGCAGTATTTT. This encodes CASSQVSGRYTDTQYF.

The V gene is TRBV5-6, the J gene TRBJ2-7; D perhaps matches TRBD1 (5 bases). The length of the CDR3 is 14 residues. Trimming took off 5 bases at V and 7 bases at J, with 19 bases between the two ends. CDR1 and CDR2 (germline): SGHDT, YYEEEE. The CDR3 nucleotides read TGTGCCAGCAGGGTAGGGCAGGGCCCTGTAGAGCAGTACTTC. This encodes CASRVGQGPVEQYF.

This chain links TRBV6-5 with TRBJ1-3; tentatively, D is TRBD1 (5 bases). The CDR3 contains 13 residues. With 8 bases removed from V and 0 bases from J, the gap between germline ends came to 8 bases. CDR1 and CDR2 (germline): MNHEY, SVGAGI. The CDR3 is CASGGSSGNTIYF. The CDR3 DNA follows: TGTGCCAGCGGGGGGAGCTCTGGAAACACCATATATTTT.

J is TRBJ2-7 and V is TRBV7-9; TRBD2 is a possible D gene (6 bases). V was cut by 3 bases and J by 0 bases, with 12 bases left in between. The CDR3 is 15 amino acids. The germline gives CDR1 SEHNR, CDR2 FQNEAQ (reference sequence). The CDR3 DNA follows: TGTGCCAGCAGCTTCGGGGACTGGGACTCCTACGAGCAGTACTTC. Protein sequence: CASSFGDWDSYEQYF.

This rearrangement joins TRBV9 to TRBJ1-3; 8 nucleotides align to TRBD1. From germline, CDR1 is SGDLS and CDR2 YYNGEE. V was clipped by 4 bases and J by 2 bases; unmatched bases: 8. The CDR3 is 16 residues long. CDR3 protein: CASSLKTGEAGNTIYF. Here the CDR3 DNA reads TGTGCCAGCAGCCTTAAGACAGGGGAGGCTGGAAACACCATATATTTT. The complete variable domain, with remaining parts taken from reference TRBV9 and TRBJ1-3, reads DSGVTQTPKHLITATGQRVTLRCSPRSGDLSVYWYQQSLDQGLQFLIQYYNGEERAKGNILERFSAQQFPDLHSELNLSSLELGDSALYFCASSLKTGEAGNTIYFGEGSWLTVV.

This clone showed up just a few times. The J gene is TRBJ1-2, the V gene TRBV6-1; 8 bases line up with TRBD1. Germline V lookup: CDR1 MNHNS, CDR2 SASEGT. Trimming took 0 bases from V and 9 from J; bases not matched to a gene: 9. The CDR3 is 15 amino acids. The CDR3 sequence is CASSEAPGQGLSYTF. The CDR3, as DNA: TGTGCCAGCAGTGAAGCGCCAGGACAGGGTTTGAGCTACACCTTC.